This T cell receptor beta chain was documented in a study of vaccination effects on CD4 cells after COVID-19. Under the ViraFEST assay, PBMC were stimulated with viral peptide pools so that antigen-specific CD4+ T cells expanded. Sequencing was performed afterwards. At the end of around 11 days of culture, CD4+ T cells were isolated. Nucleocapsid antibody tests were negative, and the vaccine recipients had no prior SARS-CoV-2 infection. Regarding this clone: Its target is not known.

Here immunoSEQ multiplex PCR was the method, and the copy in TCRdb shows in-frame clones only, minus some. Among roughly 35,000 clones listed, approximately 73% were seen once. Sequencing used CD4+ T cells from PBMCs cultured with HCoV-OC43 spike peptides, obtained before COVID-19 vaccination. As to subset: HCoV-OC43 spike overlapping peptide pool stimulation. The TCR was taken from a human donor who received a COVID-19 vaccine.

CDR3 sequence (DNA): TGCAGCGTTGAGGGCGGCGGGACAGGGGGCTTATCTGAGCAGTTCTTC. Protein sequence: CSVEGGGTGGLSEQFF. The chain recombines TRBV29-1 with TRBJ2-1, with 12 bases fitting TRBD1. V shed 3 bases and J 9 bases; nucleotides not matched to a gene: 12. The CDR3 length is 16 residues. CDR1 and CDR2 (germline): SQVTM, ANQGSEA.